A single sample is the source of the 25 T cell receptor beta chains below, sequenced in a study of Ad26.COV2.S vaccination and SARS-CoV-2 variants (TCRdb year 2021). Libraries were constructed by the immunoSEQ multiplex PCR assay. TCRdb's version of the immuneACCESS table is confined to in-frame rearrangements and falls short of the full clone set. An unresolved V gene accounts for under half of the shortfall where checked; the remainder is of unknown origin. The sample yields 400,000 to 450,000 clones; approximately 90% were counted once. Around 1.7% of the sample goes to the ten largest clones. The sample's treatment or condition, from its label and the paper: roughly 19 received Ad26.COV2.S at low or high dose, single or two shots; about 5 received placebo; per-sample allocation not given. For vaccine and placebo recipients, the sequenced repertoires came from samples collected on day 63 after the first injection.

This specimen consisted of peripheral blood, obtained in a trial of Ad26.COV2.S vaccine versus placebo. These receptors were taken from a person aged 18-60 years who received the Ad26.COV2.S COVID-19 vaccine or a placebo.

The chain has TRBV30 and TRBJ1-5; D may be TRBD1 (6 bases). Germline CDR1 reads GTSNPN; CDR2 reads SVGIG (reference sequence). The CDR3 loop spans 15 amino acids. V lost 4 bases and J lost 1, with 14 bases in between. The DNA of the CDR3 is TGTGCCTGGAACGTGGGGGGGCTGAGCAATCAGCCCCAGCATTTT. Its protein product is CAWNVGGLSNQPQHF.

The chain joins TRBV10-1 to TRBJ1-5; D is perhaps TRBD1 (6 bases). V was cut by 5 bases and J by 3 bases, with 8 bases left in between. CDR1 is WNHNN and CDR2 is SYGVQD in the germline V gene (reference sequence). The CDR3 extends over 13 amino acids. CDR3 bases: TGCGCCAGCAGTAGGGACAACAATCAGCCCCAGCATTTT. It translates to CASSRDNNQPQHF.

The chain employs TRBV6-5 and TRBJ2-7; 8 bases line up with TRBD1. This CDR3 region has 14 residues. CDR1 is MNHEY, CDR2 SVGAGI, per germline. V gave up 5 bases and J gave up 4 bases; unmatched junction bases: 7. The CDR3 nucleotides are TGTGCCAGCAGTCGGACAGGGCCTTCTTACGAGCAGTACTTC. Protein: CASSRTGPSYEQYF.

The chain couples TRBV20-1 to TRBJ2-5; TRBD2 matches at 7 bases. Trimming removed 6 bases from V and 4 bases from J; junction bases left unmatched: 32. There are 21 residues in the CDR3. Germline CDR1 and CDR2: DFQATT and SNEGSKA (reference sequence). The CDR3 region is CSASQVRDAGESSGVGETQYF. In DNA form, the CDR3 reads TGCAGTGCAAGTCAAGTGAGGGACGCTGGCGAGTCGAGCGGGGTGGGAGAGACCCAGTACTTC.

Note on this clone: The same CDR3 is also encoded by other DNA sequences in this sample. The rearrangement joins TRBV18 to TRBJ1-1, with a tentative D call TRBD1 (5 bases). V shed 2 bases and J shed 1 base, with 8 bases lying between them. Germline V lookup: CDR1 KGHSH, CDR2 LQKENI. This CDR3 comprises 14 residues. The CDR3 DNA reads TGTGCCAGCTCACCATCCCAGGGGAACACTGAAGCTTTCTTT. This sequence encodes CASSPSQGNTEAFF.

V is TRBV7-2 and J is TRBJ1-2; 8 positions match TRBD1. The trim removed 5 bases at V and 6 bases at J, leaving 11 bases unmatched. The V gene's germline CDR1 is SGHTA and CDR2 FQGNSA. The length of the CDR3 is 15 residues. CDR3 in amino acids: CASSQDRDQWHGYTF. In DNA form, the CDR3 reads TGTGCCAGCAGCCAGGACAGGGATCAGTGGCATGGCTACACCTTC.

This clone was detected only a few times. The rearrangement links TRBV7-8 to TRBJ2-7; TRBD1 matches 7 bases. Germline V gene data show CDR1 as SGHVS and CDR2 as FQNEAQ. Trimming cost V 5 bases and J 6 bases; bases outside gene matches: 10. The CDR3 has 14 amino acids. The CDR3 bases are TGTGCCAGCAGCCTGGCCGGGACAGTTATCGAGCAGTACTTC. Translation: CASSLAGTVIEQYF.

CDR3 sequence (DNA): TGTGCCAGCAGCTGGTGGCCGGGTGTCGCTTTCTTT. It specifies CASSWWPGVAFF. The rearrangement joins TRBV7-2 to TRBJ1-1; the D is unclear. The CDR3 consists of 12 residues. Trimming pared 4 bases from V and 11 bases from J, leaving 14 bases between. Germline CDR1 and CDR2: SGHTA and FQGNSA. The variable domain in full, with the rest retrieved from reference TRBV7-2 and TRBJ1-1, is GAGVSQSPSNKVTEKGKDVELRCDPISGHTALYWYRQSLGQGLEFLIYFQGNSAPDKSGLPSDRFSAERTGGSVSTLTIQRTQQEDSAVYLCASSWWPGVAFFGQGTRLTVV.

Comment on this clone: Other nucleotide sequences in the sample specify the same CDR3. The chain combines TRBV18 with TRBJ1-1; D remains unclear. The CDR3 sequence is 12 residues long. Germline-derived CDR1 and CDR2 are KGHSH and LQKENI. Trimming left V 1 base short and J 2 bases short, with 2 bases between. The CDR3 nucleotides are TGTGCCAGCTCACCACTCAACACTGAAGCTTTCTTT. Amino acid sequence: CASSPLNTEAFF.

V and J are TRBV19 and TRBJ2-7, with a possible D match to TRBD2 (5 bases). CDR3 length: 11 amino acids. In germline, CDR1 is LNHDA, CDR2 SQIVND (reference sequence). V was trimmed by 9 bases and J by 3 bases, leaving 9 bases between them. The CDR3 reads CASGDDYEQYF. The CDR3 DNA reads as TGTGCCAGCGGGGATGACTACGAGCAGTACTTC. The whole variable domain, remainder taken from reference TRBV19 and TRBJ2-7, is DGGITQSPKYLFRKEGQNVTLSCEQNLNHDAMYWYRQDPGQGLRLIYYSQIVNDFQKGDIAEGYSVSREKKESFPLTVTSAQKNPTAFYLCASGDDYEQYFGPGTRLTVT.

The chain employs TRBV19 and TRBJ1-1; D call uncertain. The CDR3 consists of 15 residues. The V gene lost 5 bases and the J gene lost 1 base, with 14 bases spanning the gap. From germline, CDR1 is LNHDA and CDR2 SQIVND (reference sequence). Here the CDR3 reads CASSSPGRANTEAFF. CDR3 nucleotides: TGTGCCAGTAGTTCCCCAGGACGGGCGAACACTGAAGCTTTCTTT.

V and J are TRBV27 and TRBJ2-5, with 10 bases that match TRBD1. CDR1 and CDR2 (germline): MNHEY, SMNVEV (reference sequence). There are 15 residues in the CDR3. Trimming at V came to 5 bases and at J to 2 bases, leaving 5 bases not matched to a gene. This chain's CDR3 is CASSPRDRGQETQYF. CDR3 DNA: TGTGCCAGCAGTCCCCGGGACAGGGGTCAAGAGACCCAGTACTTC.

The chain carries TRBV27 and TRBJ2-3; TRBD2 might be the D (7 bases). Germline V gene lookup returns CDR1 MNHEY and CDR2 SMNVEV (reference sequence). The CDR3 consists of 14 residues. Trimming removed 4 bases at V and 7 bases at J, with 15 bases between. This CDR3 is CASSSRGAPNTQYF. The CDR3 DNA reads as TGTGCCAGCAGTTCACGGGGGGCCCCGAATACGCAGTATTTT.

CDR3 in amino acids: CASSVGLAGGPSYEQYF. CDR3 coding DNA: TGTGCCAGCAGCGTAGGACTAGCGGGGGGACCCTCCTACGAGCAGTACTTC. V and J are TRBV9 and TRBJ2-7, with 13 nucleotides matching TRBD2. There are 17 residues in the CDR3. Germline CDR1 reads SGDLS; CDR2 reads YYNGEE. The V and J ends lost 0 bases and 0 bases, in that order; junction bases with no gene match: 3.

This chain joins TRBV6-6 and TRBJ2-7; the D is unclear. The CDR3 spans 13 residues. V gave up 2 bases and J gave up 3 bases, with 8 bases separating them. Germline CDR1 is MNHNY and CDR2 is SVGAGI (reference sequence). In nucleotides, the CDR3 is TGTGCCAGCAGTTACCCGGGCGACTACGAGCAGTACTTC. It is translated as CASSYPGDYEQYF.

The CDR3 nucleotides are TGCGCCAGCAGCCAAACTGCCAGGCAGTTAGAGACCCAGTACTTC. This gives the protein CASSQTARQLETQYF. V is TRBV4-3 and J is TRBJ2-5, with D unclear. The CDR3 totals 15 residues. V was trimmed by 2 bases and J by 4 bases, leaving 14 bases between them. Germline CDR1 is LGHNA and CDR2 is YSLEER.

The V call is TRBV27, the J call TRBJ1-5; D is ambiguous. This CDR3 has 13 amino acids. V dropped 2 bases and J dropped 7 bases, with 9 bases sitting between them. CDR1 and CDR2 (germline): MNHEY, SMNVEV (reference sequence). CDR3 sequence (DNA): TGTGCCAGCAGTTTAGCGGTTCGGCAGCCCCAGCATTTT. This codes for CASSLAVRQPQHF.

The chain couples TRBV6-5 to TRBJ2-5; D possibly corresponds to TRBD1 (7 bases). Germline loops: CDR1 MNHEY, CDR2 SVGAGI. The V and J ends lost 6 bases and 1 base respectively, with 15 bases between them. The CDR3 is 15 amino acids. CDR3 sequence: CASSSRGTAQETQYF. CDR3 DNA: TGTGCCAGCAGCTCCCGGGGGACAGCCCAAGAGACCCAGTACTTC.

This clone appeared a single time. This chain links TRBV19 with TRBJ2-1; 11 bases align to TRBD2. Germline CDR1 reads LNHDA; CDR2 reads SQIVND (reference sequence). The CDR3 totals 15 residues. The trim removed 8 bases at V and 4 bases at J, leaving 7 bases unmatched. CDR3 in amino acids: CASGGGLADYNEQFF. The CDR3 DNA sequence: TGTGCCAGTGGAGGGGGACTAGCGGATTACAATGAGCAGTTCTTC.

V usage is TRBV3-1 (or the pseudogene TRBV3-2) and J usage is TRBJ2-4; no firm D call. The length of the CDR3 is 16 residues. Germline CDR1 is LGHDT and CDR2 is YNNKEL (reference sequence). The germline V and J ends were trimmed by 1 base and 7 bases, with 17 bases remaining between them. The CDR3, as DNA: TGTGCCAGCAGCCAAGTAGCAGGTGAAGGGAACAACATTCAGTACTTC. Its protein is CASSQVAGEGNNIQYF.

The rearrangement links TRBV6-2 or TRBV6-3 to TRBJ1-5; the match to TRBD1 covers 7 bases. Trimming cost V 0 bases and J 2 bases; bases outside gene matches: 13. Germline CDR1 MNHEY, CDR2 SVGEGT. CDR3 length equals 19 residues. The CDR3 coding sequence is TGTGCCAGCAGTTACTCCCCAAAAGCCCAAGACAGGGGCAATCAGCCCCAGCATTTT. Encoded protein: CASSYSPKAQDRGNQPQHF.

As to this clone: Because it lacks the conserved phenylalanine or tryptophan at the end, this CDR3 is likely a read error. The limits of the CDR3 on the DNA are not certain, so only TCRdb's listed CDR3 is given. The V and J genes are TRBV5-6 and TRBJ1-2; the table's D call TRBD1 went unverified against the DNA. Germline CDR1 SGHDT, CDR2 YYEEEE. The CDR3 length equals 13 residues, ends included. CDR3 amino acids: CASSIPGTRTAVI.

This clone was seen a single time. The CDR3, as DNA: TGTGCCAGTACCATGGGGGGGTCCTACAATGAGCAGTTCTTC. Its protein product is CASTMGGSYNEQFF. This sequence joins TRBV19 and TRBJ2-1; 7 nucleotides match TRBD2. The CDR3 has 14 residues. The ends lost 7 bases at V and 1 base at J; junction bases unmatched: 4. Germline V gene data show CDR1 as LNHDA and CDR2 as SQIVND (reference sequence).

The V and J genes are TRBV6-1 and TRBJ2-1; D unresolved. This CDR3 has 13 amino acids. V was shortened by 2 bases and J by 13 bases, with 15 bases between the two germline ends. Per the germline V gene, CDR1 is MNHNS and CDR2 is SASEGT. CDR3 loop: CASSEREIKKQFF. CDR3 coding DNA: TGTGCCAGCAGTGAACGCGAGATTAAGAAACAGTTCTTC.

The J gene is TRBJ1-1, the V gene TRBV15; D not resolved. The V gene lost 6 bases and the J gene lost 1 base, with 9 bases spanning the gap. Germline V lookup: CDR1 LNHNV, CDR2 YYDKDF (reference sequence). The CDR3 is made up of 13 amino acids. The CDR3 nucleotides are TGTGCCACCAGGTATCAGAGGAACACTGAAGCTTTCTTT. Amino acid sequence: CATRYQRNTEAFF.